Sequencing of this TCR beta chain was carried out in a study of blood T cell repertoires in COVID-19. Study in general: The United States, Italy and Spain were the sources of the acute and convalescent COVID-19 samples. Sources were T cells, B-cell-depleted T cells, or PBMCs; the material itself was cDNA or gDNA.

Original analysis: For nucleated cells, counts were estimated from reference gene primer amplification. Repertoires were generated with immunoSEQ multiplex PCR, while TCRdb's copy carries only in-frame clones and drops some. V and J calls and clone size are given by that table; D and trimming were obtained from the DNA. The table shows about 81,000 clones, with around three quarters occurring only once. CDR1 and CDR2 (germline): SNHLY, FYNNEI. V was shortened by 3 bases and J by 7 bases, with 15 bases between the two germline ends. This CDR3 spans 14 amino acids. Input material: peripheral blood. The rearrangement joins TRBV2 to TRBJ1-1; TRBD1 might be the D (5 bases). The sequence was collected from a woman aged 45-59 years with acute or convalescent COVID-19. The CDR3 DNA reads TGTGCCAGCAGTGAGGTCGGGGGTACGGATGAAGCTTTCTTT. Translation gives CASSEVGGTDEAFF.